The sample holds one count of the clone carrying this T cell receptor (beta chain). V gave up 6 bases and J gave up 5 bases; unmatched junction bases: 10. From germline, CDR1 is MNHEY and CDR2 SVGAGI. There are 15 residues in the CDR3. This sample was included in a study of blood T cell repertoires in COVID-19. About the study: COVID-19 samples from acute and convalescent phases originated in the United States, Italy and Spain. Sample material is recorded as cDNA or gDNA derived from T cells, B-cell-depleted T cells, or PBMCs.

Authors' analysis steps: Scientists estimated how many nucleated cells there were by amplifying reference gene primers. Here immunoSEQ multiplex PCR was the method, and the copy in TCRdb shows in-frame clones only, minus some. The V and J calls and clone size were taken over from that table, and D and trimming were inferred from the DNA. The repertoire holds about 99,000 clones, with about four fifths as singletons. Sequencing was done on a sample of peripheral blood. This sequence joins TRBV6-5 and TRBJ1-5, with TRBD1 matching over 7 bases. This TCR was recovered from a man aged 60-69 years with acute or convalescent COVID-19. CDR3 in amino acids: CASRRTGVVDQPQHF. The CDR3 coding sequence is TGTGCCAGCAGGCGAACAGGGGTTGTGGATCAGCCCCAGCATTTT.